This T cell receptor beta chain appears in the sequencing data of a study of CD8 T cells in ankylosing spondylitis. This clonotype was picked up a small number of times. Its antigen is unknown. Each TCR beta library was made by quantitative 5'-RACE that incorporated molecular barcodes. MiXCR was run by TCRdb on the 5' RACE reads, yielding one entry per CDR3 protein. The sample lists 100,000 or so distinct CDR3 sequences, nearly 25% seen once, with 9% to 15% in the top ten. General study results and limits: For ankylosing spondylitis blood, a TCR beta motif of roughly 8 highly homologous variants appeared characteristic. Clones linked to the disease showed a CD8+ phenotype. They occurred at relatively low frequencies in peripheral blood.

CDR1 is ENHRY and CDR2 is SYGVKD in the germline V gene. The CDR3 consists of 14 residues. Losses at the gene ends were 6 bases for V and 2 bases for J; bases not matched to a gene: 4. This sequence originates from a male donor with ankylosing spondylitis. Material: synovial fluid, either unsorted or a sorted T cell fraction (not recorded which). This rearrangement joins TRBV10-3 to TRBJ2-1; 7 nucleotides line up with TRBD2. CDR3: CAIRREYAYNEQFF. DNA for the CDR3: TGTGCCATCAGGCGGGAGTACGCCTACAATGAGCAGTTCTTC.